Listed below are T cell receptor beta chains from one sample, sequenced in a study of T-cell memory formation after mild COVID-19. TCRdb passed the 5' RACE reads through MiXCR, listing each CDR3 protein once. The sample contains a few hundred thousand distinct CDR3 sequences, approximately 10% of which appear only once. Sequencing input: PBMCs or a T cell subset sorted from them (not recorded which). These TCRs come from a man between 18 and 29 years old who had mild COVID-19 (a few samples of this study predate the infection). Cell type and time point are not known. The CDR3 runs from the conserved cysteine through the conserved F or W. D genes are given only for firm matches. Clone size is not always given. Where it is, it says once, few, many or a class for expanded clones.

d_call j_call clone_size v_call cdr3_aa cdr3_nt
- TRBJ2-5 - TRBV29-1 CSVPGTDQETQYF TGCAGCGTGCCCGGGACGGACCAAGAGACCCAGTACTTC
- TRBJ2-2 - TRBV3-1 CASSHPGRGNTGELFF TGTGCCAGCAGCCACCCCGGGCGGGGGAACACCGGGGAGCTGTTTTTT
- TRBJ1-2 few TRBV12-3/TRBV12-4 CASSLIRAANYGYTF TGTGCCAGCAGTTTAATCCGGGCAGCTAACTATGGCTACACCTTC
TRBD2 TRBJ2-7 - TRBV3-1 CASSQVNGGAGVPSYEQYF TGTGCCAGCAGCCAAGTGAACGGGGGGGCCGGTGTGCCCTCCTACGAGCAGTACTTC
TRBD2 TRBJ2-1 few TRBV5-1 CASSLIGGGSYNEQFF TGCGCCAGCAGCTTGATCGGGGGGGGCTCCTACAATGAGCAGTTCTTC
- TRBJ2-3 many TRBV7-2 CASSPFPRLGTDTQYF TGTGCCAGCAGTCCGTTCCCCCGCCTAGGCACAGATACGCAGTATTTT
- TRBJ2-7 once TRBV12-3/TRBV12-4 CASSGPPQGPYEQYF TGTGCCAGCAGTGGCCCCCCTCAGGGCCCCTACGAGCAGTACTTC
TRBD2 TRBJ2-7 many TRBV12-3/TRBV12-4 CASSSLAGGPYEQYF TGTGCCAGCAGTTCCCTAGCGGGGGGCCCCTACGAGCAGTACTTC
- TRBJ2-7 few TRBV5-6 CASSPTGGYGRREQYF TGTGCCAGCAGCCCCACCGGGGGATACGGTCGTCGGGAGCAGTACTTC
- TRBJ2-3 few TRBV5-1 CASSFLPRQVGHTDTQYF TGCGCCAGCAGCTTCCTCCCCCGACAGGTCGGCCACACAGATACGCAGTATTTT
- TRBJ1-5 few TRBV7-2 CASSLEGLYNQPQHF TGTGCCAGCAGCTTAGAGGGGCTCTACAATCAGCCCCAGCATTTT
- TRBJ1-1 - TRBV12-3/TRBV12-4 CASSSRTGGAFF TGTGCCAGCAGTTCCAGGACGGGAGGGGCTTTCTTT
- TRBJ2-2 few TRBV2 CASSVLRNTGELFF TGTGCCAGCAGTGTACTGAGGAACACCGGGGAGCTGTTTTTT
TRBD1 TRBJ1-5 few TRBV28 CASSLWTGGNQPQHF TGTGCCAGCAGTTTATGGACAGGGGGAAATCAGCCCCAGCATTTT
TRBD1 TRBJ2-3 - TRBV12-3/TRBV12-4 CASTGARTGHADTQYF TGTGCCAGCACAGGGGCGCGGACAGGGCATGCAGATACGCAGTATTTT
- TRBJ1-4 many TRBV12-3/TRBV12-4 CASSLTLLQGGANEKLFF TGTGCCAGCAGTTTAACATTATTACAGGGAGGGGCTAATGAAAAACTGTTTTTT
TRBD2 TRBJ2-3 many TRBV20-1 CSARVAGGLVDTQYF TGCAGTGCTCGGGTGGCGGGGGGGCTTGTAGATACGCAGTATTTT
TRBD2 TRBJ2-1 few TRBV5-5 CASSGTGTSLFSYNEQFF TGTGCCAGCAGCGGAACCGGGACTAGCCTATTCTCCTACAATGAGCAGTTCTTC
- TRBJ1-5 - TRBV7-2 CASSGGMDQPQHF TGTGCCAGCAGTGGGGGTATGGACCAGCCCCAGCATTTT
- TRBJ1-1 few TRBV12-3/TRBV12-4 CASSFGFQVRLEAFF TGTGCCAGCAGTTTCGGATTTCAGGTCCGGTTGGAAGCTTTCTTT
- TRBJ2-1 many TRBV30 CAWSQSFEQFF TGTGCCTGGAGTCAAAGTTTTGAGCAGTTCTTC
- TRBJ1-1 few TRBV7-8 CASSSSVVSEAFF TGTGCCAGCAGTTCATCAGTAGTGTCTGAAGCTTTCTTT
TRBD1 TRBJ1-2 few TRBV4-1 CASSQGQGRNYGYTF TGCGCCAGCAGCCAAGGACAGGGAAGGAACTATGGCTACACCTTC
TRBD1 TRBJ1-2 few TRBV4-1 CASSQEPRTGGVYGYTF TGCGCCAGCAGCCAAGAACCCCGGACAGGGGGCGTGTATGGCTACACCTTC
- TRBJ1-2 - TRBV20-1 CSASAPGDRNYGYTF TGCAGTGCCAGCGCCCCCGGGGACCGGAACTATGGCTACACCTTC
- TRBJ2-3 few TRBV6-6 CASSQNRDTTDTQYF TGTGCCAGCAGCCAGAACCGGGACACCACAGATACGCAGTATTTT
TRBD1 TRBJ2-7 many TRBV5-1 CASSPGTGLYEQYF TGCGCCAGCAGTCCCGGGACAGGCCTCTACGAGCAGTACTTC
- TRBJ2-1 few TRBV7-6 CASSNPGYNEQFF TGTGCCAGCAGCAACCCGGGGTACAATGAGCAGTTCTTC
- TRBJ2-5 - TRBV20-1 CSARDGLRGGETQYF TGCAGTGCTAGAGACGGACTCAGGGGTGGAGAGACCCAGTACTTC
- TRBJ1-2 - TRBV7-9 CASSFEGNGYTF TGTGCCAGCAGCTTCGAGGGAAACGGCTACACCTTC
- TRBJ1-2 - TRBV5-1 CASSRDGEGYTF TGCGCCAGCAGCCGGGACGGTGAAGGCTACACCTTC
- TRBJ2-5 - TRBV7-9 CASSSDARDQYF TGTGCCAGCAGTTCGGATGCAAGGGACCAGTACTTC
TRBD1 TRBJ2-3 - TRBV7-8 CASSFIPGGFPDTQYF TGTGCCAGCAGCTTTATCCCAGGGGGCTTCCCAGATACGCAGTATTTT
- TRBJ2-7 few TRBV12-3/TRBV12-4 CASSLGTVHEQYF TGTGCCAGCAGTTTAGGAACAGTCCACGAGCAGTACTTC
- TRBJ1-1 - TRBV6-5 CASSYSNPGNTEAFF TGTGCCAGCAGTTACTCGAACCCGGGAAACACTGAAGCTTTCTTT
TRBD1 TRBJ2-2 - TRBV15 CATSRPRTGTGELFF TGTGCCACCAGCAGACCGAGGACAGGGACCGGGGAGCTGTTTTTT
TRBD2 TRBJ2-3 few TRBV18 CASSPLQGGDTQYF TGTGCCAGCTCACCTTTGCAGGGAGGGGATACGCAGTATTTT
TRBD2 TRBJ2-4 - TRBV20-1 CSARHLAGIAKNIQYF TGCAGTGCTCGCCATCTAGCGGGGATAGCCAAAAACATTCAGTACTTC
TRBD1 TRBJ2-6 - TRBV6-6 CASSGRDRATGANVLTF TGTGCCAGCAGCGGAAGGGACAGGGCAACTGGGGCCAACGTCCTGACTTTC
- TRBJ1-6 many TRBV5-1 CASSLLMGNNSPLHF TGCGCCAGCAGCCTCCTTATGGGAAATAATTCACCCCTCCACTTT
- TRBJ2-3 many TRBV5-1 CASSSGPYTDTQYF TGCGCCAGCAGCTCCGGCCCGTACACAGATACGCAGTATTTT
- TRBJ2-2 - TRBV4-1 CASSQAVMNTGELFF TGCGCCAGCAGCCAAGCAGTGATGAACACCGGGGAGCTGTTTTTT
- TRBJ2-1 few TRBV7-9 CASSLVPHNEQFF TGTGCCAGCAGCTTAGTCCCCCACAATGAGCAGTTCTTC
- TRBJ2-3 few TRBV12-3/TRBV12-4 CASSLFPGGKVDTQYF TGTGCCAGCAGTTTGTTCCCCGGGGGAAAAGTAGATACGCAGTATTTT
TRBD1 TRBJ1-6 - TRBV7-9 CASSLGDRRSSPLHF TGTGCCAGCAGCTTAGGGGACAGGCGAAGTTCACCCCTCCACTTT
- TRBJ2-6 few TRBV7-2 CASSTSGANVLTF TGTGCCAGCAGCACCTCTGGGGCCAACGTCCTGACTTTC
TRBD2 TRBJ2-3 - TRBV7-8 CASSPTGGTSGSTDTQYF TGTGCCAGCAGCCCTACCGGCGGGACTAGTGGATCGACAGATACGCAGTATTTT